The rows below give T cell receptor beta chains drawn from one sample of a study of T cells in localized non-small cell lung cancer. Produced via immunoSEQ multiplex PCR; TCRdb's table is partial and in-frame only. The sample contains roughly 35,000 clones, over 80% of which appear only once. The sequenced sample was peripheral blood, obtained before any cancer treatment. The receptors here all came from an older female donor with stage I lung adenocarcinoma. The conserved cysteine and the conserved F or W are not part of the CDR3 here.

cdr3_length j_call v_call cdr3_aa
12 TRBJ2-3 TRBV30 AWSAGTGTDTQY
14 TRBJ1-4 TRBV4-3 ASSQGTSATNEKLF
14 TRBJ2-3 TRBV11-3 ASSSGTRARTDTQY
14 TRBJ1-2 TRBV19 ASSRGTGGRGYGYT
11 TRBJ2-2 TRBV27 ASSTPNTGELF
13 TRBJ1-2 TRBV9 ASSVLTGGSYGYT
10 TRBJ2-7 TRBV10-3 AIGPATYEQY
10 TRBJ2-7 TRBV6-1 ASSDLNYEQY
12 TRBJ1-2 TRBV5-1 ASSSGQGGYGYT
15 TRBJ2-7 TRBV27 ASSLRGNRGLVYEQY
10 TRBJ1-1 TRBV2 ASRGMNTEAF
12 TRBJ1-5 TRBV19 ASSIGERGQPQH
12 TRBJ2-7 TRBV6-6 ASSYSGQGREQY
9 TRBJ1-1 TRBV6-5 ASRGQEKAF
13 TRBJ2-3 TRBV9 ASSVRQSNTDTQY
17 TRBJ2-3 TRBV4-2 ASSQEPSGGILSTDTQY
13 TRBJ2-7 TRBV5-4 ASSQGQGSSYEQY
12 TRBJ1-5 TRBV19 ASSIGRSNQPQH
13 TRBJ2-7 TRBV4-1 ASSQDSGPPYEQY
11 TRBJ2-2 TRBV27 ASSSDYTGELF
14 TRBJ2-2 TRBV7-9 ASSLSLGTITGELF
13 TRBJ1-5 TRBV15 ATSRDMRNNQPQH
9 TRBJ1-2 TRBV11-2 ASSSNYGYT
15 TRBJ1-2 TRBV7-9 ASSSSRAGVLNYGYT
13 TRBJ1-1 TRBV2 ASSENQGANTEAF
12 TRBJ2-7 TRBV10-3 AVATGKGSYEQY
13 TRBJ1-3 TRBV5-5 ASSPRGSSGNTIY
10 TRBJ2-5 TRBV19 ASSPPGQTQY